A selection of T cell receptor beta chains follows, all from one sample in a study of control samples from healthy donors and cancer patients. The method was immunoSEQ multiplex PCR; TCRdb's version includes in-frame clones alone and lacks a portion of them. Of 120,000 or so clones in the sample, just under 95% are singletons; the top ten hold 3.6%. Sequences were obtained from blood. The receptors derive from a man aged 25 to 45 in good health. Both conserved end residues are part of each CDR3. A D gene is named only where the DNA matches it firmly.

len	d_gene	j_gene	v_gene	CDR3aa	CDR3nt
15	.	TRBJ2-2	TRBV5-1	CASSRTRSDTGELFF	TGCGCCAGCAGCCGGACACGAAGTGACACCGGGGAGCTGTTTTTT
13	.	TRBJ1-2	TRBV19	CASSDTDNYGYTF	TGTGCCAGTAGTGATACGGACAACTATGGCTACACCTTC
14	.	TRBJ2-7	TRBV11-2	CASSLGTWVRVQYF	TGTGCCAGCAGCTTAGGTACTTGGGTTCGCGTGCAGTACTTC
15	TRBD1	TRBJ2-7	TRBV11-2	CASSLDATGYREQYF	TGTGCCAGCAGCTTAGATGCGACAGGGTACCGCGAGCAGTACTTC
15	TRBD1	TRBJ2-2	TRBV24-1	CATRETGKDSGELFF	TGTGCCACCAGGGAGACAGGGAAGGATTCCGGGGAGCTGTTTTTT
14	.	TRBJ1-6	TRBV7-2	CASSLALMGSPLHF	TGTGCCAGCAGCTTAGCTTTAATGGGTTCACCCCTCCACTTT
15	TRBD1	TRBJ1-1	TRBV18	CASSPATGGFSEAFF	TGTGCCAGCTCACCTGCGACAGGGGGATTTTCTGAAGCTTTCTTT
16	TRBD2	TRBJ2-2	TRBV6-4	CASSEFPTSGTGELFF	TGTGCCAGCAGTGAATTTCCGACTAGCGGCACCGGGGAGCTGTTTTTT
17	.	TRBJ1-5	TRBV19	CASSAGGGAFLNQPQHF	TGTGCCAGTAGTGCCGGTGGGGGGGCATTTCTCAATCAGCCCCAGCATTTT
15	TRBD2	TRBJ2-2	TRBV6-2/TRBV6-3	CASSYGTRSSGELFF	TGTGCCAGCAGTTACGGGACTAGGAGTTCTGGGGAGCTGTTTTTT
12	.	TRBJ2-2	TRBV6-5	CASSYVTGELFF	TGTGCCAGCAGTTACGTCACCGGGGAGCTGTTTTTT
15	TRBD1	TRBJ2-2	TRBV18	CASSSTPGGTGELFF	TGTGCCAGCTCCAGCACACCAGGGGGCACCGGGGAGCTGTTTTTT
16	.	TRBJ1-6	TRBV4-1	CASSRGQNSYNSPLHF	TGCGCCAGCAGCCGCGGACAGAACTCCTATAATTCACCCCTCCACTTT